The 2 T cell receptor beta chains below come from one sample, sequenced in a study of blood T cell repertoires in COVID-19. Sequenced by immunoSEQ multiplex PCR; TCRdb stores in-frame clones only, minus some. The sample includes some 380,000 clones, 88% of them seen just once. The sample was PBMCs or T cells enriched from blood (not recorded which). The receptors derive from a woman aged 40 to 49 with acute COVID-19.

This clone was counted only a few times. The gene calls are TRBV29-1 and TRBJ2-7; 11 bases align to TRBD1. CDR3 size: 14 residues. The germline gives CDR1 SQVTM, CDR2 ANQGSEA. Germline trimming cut 7 bases from V and 0 bases from J; bases unmatched to any gene: 5. CDR3 nucleotide sequence: TGCAGCGCGAGGACAGGGGGCTACTCCTACGAGCAGTACTTC. Encoded protein: CSARTGGYSYEQYF.

This sequence joins TRBV2 and TRBJ2-7, with D possibly being TRBD2 (6 bases). Germline values: CDR1 SNHLY, CDR2 FYNNEI. CDR3 length: 13 amino acids. V was trimmed by 7 bases and J by 7 bases, leaving 17 bases between them. The chain's CDR3 is CASMEGEFAEQYF. CDR3 nucleotides: TGTGCCAGCATGGAGGGTGAGTTTGCAGAGCAGTACTTC.